What follows are 14 T cell receptor beta chains derived from one specimen sequenced in a study of regulatory T cells in long-lasting Graves disease. Time point noted: newly diagnosed GD, antithyroid drugs for less than 3 months. From RNA extracted from PBMCs, the TCR library was made. CDR3 regions were amplified by Arm-PCR using iRepertoire HTBI primers to build TCR beta libraries. One entry per CDR3 protein, called by TCRdb with MiXCR from the multiplex PCR reads. The sample holds hundreds of thousands of distinct CDR3 sequences; approximately 15% are singletons and the top ten take 30%. The same data also contributed to another study, on T cells in Graves' hyperthyroidism and ophthalmopathy.

Sequences were derived from peripheral blood mononuclear cells (PBMCs), sampled at new diagnosis, from a patient treated with antithyroid drugs. These receptors originate from a man aged 35 to 55 with Graves disease.

The chain links TRBV7-9 to TRBJ1-6, with D tentatively TRBD1 (5 bases). Germline V gives CDR1 SEHNR, CDR2 FQNEAQ (reference sequence). Trimming left V 5 bases short and J 0 bases short, with 11 bases between. The CDR3 is 16 amino acids. In nucleotides, the CDR3 is TGTGCCAGCAGCAGTTGGGGGAGCTCCTATAATTCACCCCTCCACTTT. Translation gives CASSSWGSSYNSPLHF.

The chain employs TRBV7-2 and TRBJ2-5; D is possibly TRBD1 (6 bases). Germline CDR1 and CDR2: SGHTA and FQGNSA. V was pared by 6 bases and J by 5 bases, with 19 bases between. This CDR3 spans 15 amino acids. CDR3 sequence (DNA): TGTGCCAGCAGTCTTGACAGGAACGTTGTCGAGACCCAGTACTTC. Protein: CASSLDRNVVETQYF.

This clonotype was seen many times. CDR3 amino acids: CASESTRSTDTQYF. The CDR3 DNA is TGTGCCAGCGAATCGACCAGGAGCACAGATACGCAGTATTTT. This chain uses TRBV2 with TRBJ2-3; no reliable D call. This CDR3 is built from 14 residues. Trimming removed 8 bases at V and 0 bases at J, with 12 bases between. Germline V gives CDR1 SNHLY, CDR2 FYNNEI.

The genes are TRBV19 and TRBJ1-2; 7 nucleotides line up with TRBD1. This CDR3 spans 16 amino acids. Germline trimming cut 5 bases from V and 9 bases from J; bases unmatched to any gene: 18. CDR1 and CDR2 from the germline V gene are LNHDA and SQIVND (reference sequence). CDR3 in DNA: TGTGCCAGTAGTCTTTCCGGGACAGCCCTATGGTCCAGCTACACCTTC. It codes for CASSLSGTALWSSYTF.

The chain carries TRBV5-1 and TRBJ2-5; 9 bases align to TRBD2. The ends lost 6 bases at V and 2 bases at J; junction bases unmatched: 8. The CDR3 totals 15 residues. Germline V lookup: CDR1 SGHRS, CDR2 YFSETQ. This CDR3 reads CASTPLAGAQETQYF. The CDR3 coding sequence is TGCGCCAGCACTCCCTTAGCGGGGGCGCAAGAGACCCAGTACTTC. Supplemented by reference TRBV5-1 and TRBJ2-5, the full variable domain reads KAGVTQTPRYLIKTRGQQVTLSCSPISGHRSVSWYQQTPGQGLQFLFEYFSETQRNKGNFPGRFSGRQFSNSRSEMNVSTLELGDSALYLCASTPLAGAQETQYFGPGTRLLVL.

This chain links TRBV27 with TRBJ1-5, with TRBD1 identical over 7 bases. CDR3 size: 14 residues. Germline V lookup: CDR1 MNHEY, CDR2 SMNVEV (reference sequence). Trimming took 5 bases from V and 3 from J; bases not matched to a gene: 4. CDR3 amino acids: CASSRTGINQPQHF. Here the CDR3 DNA reads TGTGCCAGCAGTCGGACAGGCATCAATCAGCCCCAGCATTTT.

Remarks on this clonotype: Being one base from a much bigger clone, this may be a read error. The V call is TRBV2, the J call TRBJ1-4; maybe TRBD1 (6 bases). Germline V gene sequence: CDR1 SNHLY, CDR2 FYNNEI. The CDR3 is 15 amino acids. CDR3 coding DNA: TGTGCCGGCAGACAAACAGGGTCGACTAATGAAAAACTGTTTTTT. Protein sequence: CAGRQTGSTNEKLFF.

The CDR3 spells CASSFPPSRQVTDTQYF. CDR3 nucleotides: TGTGCCAGCAGTTTCCCTCCCAGCAGACAGGTCACAGATACGCAGTATTTT. The rearrangement links TRBV28 to TRBJ2-3; perhaps TRBD1 as D (6 bases). Looked up from germline, CDR1 is MDHEN and CDR2 is SYDVKM. V lost 3 bases and J lost 2, with 18 bases in between. CDR3 size: 17 residues. Looking up the rest from reference TRBV28 and TRBJ2-3 gives the full variable domain: DVKVTQSSRYLVKRTGEKVFLECVQDMDHENMFWYRQDPGLGLRLIYFSYDVKMKEKGDIPEGYSVSREKKERFSLILESASTNQTSMYLCASSFPPSRQVTDTQYFGPGTRLTVL.

This clonotype was picked up many times. This chain uses TRBV18 with TRBJ1-3; D is ambiguous. Trimming took 2 bases from V and 2 from J, leaving 10 bases between them. Germline CDR1 is KGHSH and CDR2 is LQKENI. This CDR3 spans 15 amino acids. Here the CDR3 reads CASSPRTNTGNTIYF. The CDR3 DNA reads TGTGCCAGCTCACCAAGGACGAACACTGGAAACACCATATATTTT. Filled out from reference TRBV18 and TRBJ1-3, the complete variable domain reads NAGVMQNPRHLVRRRGQEARLRCSPMKGHSHVYWYRQLPEEGLKFMVYLQKENIIDESGMPKERFSAEFPKEGPSILRIQQVVRGDSAAYFCASSPRTNTGNTIYFGEGSWLTVV.

This clonotype was detected a few times. CDR3 loop: CSAHRMLSLDQPQHF. CDR3 bases: TGCAGTGCCCACAGGATGTTGAGTTTGGATCAGCCCCAGCATTTT. The V and J genes are TRBV20-1 and TRBJ1-5; tentatively, D is TRBD1 (5 bases). Germline V gene data show CDR1 as DFQATT and CDR2 as SNEGSKA (reference sequence). The CDR3 extends over 15 amino acids. V lost 6 bases and J lost 5, with 20 bases in between.

This clonotype came up a few times. V usage is TRBV9 and J usage is TRBJ2-5, with D perhaps being TRBD1 or TRBD2 (5 bases each). Germline values: CDR1 SGDLS, CDR2 YYNGEE. V was trimmed by 0 bases and J by 4 bases, leaving 13 bases between them. The CDR3 is 15 amino acids. The chain's CDR3 is CASSVASGTRETQYF. The CDR3 region has the DNA TGTGCCAGCAGCGTAGCCTCCGGGACCAGAGAGACCCAGTACTTC.

This clonotype was found many times. The chain has TRBV20-1 and TRBJ2-5; 8 bases match TRBD2. Germline V gives CDR1 DFQATT, CDR2 SNEGSKA (reference sequence). This CDR3 region has 14 residues. V lost 2 bases, J lost 7 bases, and 9 bases stayed unmatched. The chain's CDR3 is CSARWLAGEGTQYF. Written as DNA, the CDR3 is TGCAGTGCTAGATGGCTAGCGGGTGAGGGGACCCAGTACTTC.

This clonotype turned up a few times. This likely comes from a read error, as the CDR3 has no conserved phenylalanine or tryptophan at its end. The chain combines TRBV4-3 with TRBJ2-6, with D perhaps TRBD1 (6 bases). Germline V gene sequence: CDR1 LGHNA, CDR2 YSLEER. The CDR3 contains 16 residues. The V end was cut by 0 bases, the J end by 1 base, with 7 bases between. The CDR3 coding sequence is TGCGCCAGCAGCCAAGATAGGGGGTCTGGGGCCAACGTCCTGACTCTC. It codes for CASSQDRGSGANVLTL.

This clonotype was counted between two and nine times. This chain links TRBV9 with TRBJ2-1, with D perhaps TRBD2 (5 bases). Looked up from germline, CDR1 is SGDLS and CDR2 is YYNGEE. The CDR3 runs to 14 residues. V lost 1 base to trimming and J lost 5 bases, with 10 bases between them. The CDR3 protein is CASSVNQEDNEQFF. The CDR3 DNA sequence: TGTGCCAGCAGCGTAAATCAGGAGGACAATGAGCAGTTCTTC.